The table lists the clone carrying this T cell receptor beta chain with many counts. What it binds is unknown. This entry belongs to a study of T-cell reconstitution after alpha-beta-depleted transplantation in children. This CDR3 comprises 13 residues. The V gene's germline CDR1 is SQVTM and CDR2 ANQGSEA. Trimming shortened V by 4 bases and J by 1 base, and 11 bases separated the two germline ends. Unique molecular identifiers were used in preparing the TCRbeta library. TCRdb ran MiXCR on the PCR reads and lists one entry per CDR3 protein. The data contain hundreds of thousands of distinct CDR3 sequences, over 9.5% of them singletons. Study-wide results and limits: T-cell numbers and diversity one year post-transplant derived largely from freshly generated T cells. For some patients, TCRbeta diversity was high at day 60 because of recipient T cells and thymic progenitors that survived.

The V call is TRBV29-1, the J call TRBJ2-7; a possible D gene is TRBD2 (6 bases). The sample consisted of PBMCs, taken before TCRalphabeta/CD19-depleted stem cell transplant. The receptor comes from a child aged 2-15 years with inherited bone marrow failure, due to receive a stem cell transplant. In nucleotides, the CDR3 is TGCAGCGTTGGACGGGGGATATCCTACGAGCAGTACTTC. Amino acid sequence: CSVGRGISYEQYF.